Listed below are T cell receptor beta chains from one sample, sequenced in a study of cytomegalovirus exposure and HLA in healthy donors. The table came from immunoSEQ multiplex PCR; TCRdb's copy has only in-frame clones and leaves some out. The table has about 160,000 clones, about nine tenths seen once. Sequencing input: PBMCs. These TCRs come from a young woman in good health and CMV-seronegative. Each CDR3 is given with its conserved first and last residue. A D gene is named only where the DNA matches it firmly.

J gene: TRBJ2-2; V gene: TRBV5-4; D gene: -; CDR3 protein: CASSPTQTGVGELFF; CDR3 DNA: TGTGCCAGCAGCCCAACGCAGACGGGGGTAGGGGAGCTGTTTTTT
J gene: TRBJ2-5; V gene: TRBV6-5; D gene: TRBD1; CDR3 protein: CASRQQGDQYF; CDR3 DNA: TGTGCCAGCAGACAGCAGGGGGACCAGTACTTC
J gene: TRBJ1-1; V gene: TRBV30; D gene: -; CDR3 protein: CAWSVAISNTEAFF; CDR3 DNA: TGTGCCTGGAGTGTTGCCATATCGAACACTGAAGCTTTCTTT
J gene: TRBJ2-2; V gene: TRBV7-3; D gene: -; CDR3 protein: CASSFSGSNTGELFF; CDR3 DNA: TGTGCCAGCAGCTTCTCAGGTTCGAACACCGGGGAGCTGTTTTTT
J gene: TRBJ2-6; V gene: TRBV5-1; D gene: -; CDR3 protein: CASKVQGPANVLTF; CDR3 DNA: TGCGCCAGCAAAGTACAGGGCCCGGCCAACGTCCTGACTTTC
J gene: TRBJ2-5; V gene: TRBV5-6; D gene: -; CDR3 protein: CASSLPTWGETQYF; CDR3 DNA: TGTGCCAGCAGCTTGCCTACTTGGGGGGAGACCCAGTACTTC
J gene: TRBJ2-3; V gene: TRBV7-6; D gene: -; CDR3 protein: CASSLDSAKRDTQYF; CDR3 DNA: TGTGCCAGCAGCTTAGACTCAGCGAAGAGAGATACGCAGTATTTT
J gene: TRBJ1-2; V gene: TRBV4-1; D gene: -; CDR3 protein: CASSQQGNYGYTF; CDR3 DNA: TGCGCCAGCAGCCAGCAGGGGAACTATGGCTACACCTTC
J gene: TRBJ2-7; V gene: TRBV7-6; D gene: -; CDR3 protein: CASSLGLGVGEQYF; CDR3 DNA: TGTGCCAGCAGCTTAGGCCTAGGGGTGGGGGAGCAGTACTTC
J gene: TRBJ1-2; V gene: TRBV20-1; D gene: TRBD1; CDR3 protein: CSALDRGQDTF; CDR3 DNA: TGCAGTGCCCTGGACAGGGGGCAGGACACCTTC